Listed below are T cell receptor beta chains from one sample, sequenced in a study of CD8 T cells in Susac syndrome. In TCRdb, the immunoSEQ multiplex PCR reads were re-called with MiXCR into one record per CDR3 protein. The sample holds about 100,000 distinct CDR3 sequences, about 95% seen once. Sample: CD8+ T cells from PBMCs. The receptor set was obtained from a human donor with Susac syndrome. CDR3s include the opening cysteine and the closing phenylalanine or tryptophan. The D gene is left open where the match is weak. Clone size is shown for a subset of rows, as once, few, many or a class of expanded clone.

J | D | size | V | CDR3 | DNA
TRBJ2-5 | TRBD2 | NA | TRBV3-1 | CASSLGPGGGQETQYF | TGTGCCAGCAGCCTGGGCCCCGGCGGGGGGCAAGAGACCCAGTACTTC
TRBJ1-5 | NA | NA | TRBV20-1 | CSARQANQPQHF | TGCAGTGCTAGACAGGCAAATCAGCCCCAGCATTTT
TRBJ1-1 | NA | once | TRBV14 | CASSQGGWDEAFF | TGTGCCAGCAGCCAAGGGGGGTGGGATGAAGCTTTCTTT
TRBJ2-1 | NA | NA | TRBV2 | CASRGPLPHEQFF | TGTGCCAGCAGAGGGCCTCTTCCCCATGAGCAGTTCTTC
TRBJ1-1 | NA | NA | TRBV7-2 | CASSGGRMNTEAFF | TGTGCCAGCAGCGGGGGACGGATGAACACTGAAGCTTTCTTT
TRBJ1-2 | NA | NA | TRBV20-1 | CSAREGANYGYTF | TGCAGTGCCCGTGAAGGGGCTAACTATGGCTACACCTTC
TRBJ1-4 | NA | NA | TRBV4-1 | CASSQSIYGTNEKLFF | TGCGCCAGCAGCCAATCCATCTATGGAACTAATGAAAAACTGTTTTTT
TRBJ2-7 | NA | NA | TRBV10-3 | CAIRDKTYRGDEQYF | TGTGCCATCCGGGACAAAACTTATCGGGGAGACGAGCAGTACTTC
TRBJ2-5 | NA | NA | TRBV13 | CASSSGATEETQYF | TGTGCCAGCAGCTCGGGGGCAACGGAAGAGACCCAGTACTTC
TRBJ2-7 | NA | NA | TRBV18 | CASSPTPIEQYF | TGTGCCAGCTCACCGACGCCGATCGAGCAGTACTTC
TRBJ1-2 | NA | NA | TRBV6-6 | CASSPKGVGYGYTF | TGTGCCAGCAGCCCGAAGGGGGTGGGGTATGGCTACACCTTC
TRBJ1-2 | NA | NA | TRBV9 | CASSVAPNNYGYTF | TGTGCCAGCAGCGTAGCCCCGAATAACTATGGCTACACCTTC
TRBJ1-6 | TRBD1 | NA | TRBV20-1 | CSASSGQENSPLHF | TGCAGTGCTTCCTCAGGACAGGAAAATTCACCCCTCCACTTT
TRBJ1-2 | NA | NA | TRBV29-1 | CSVFWANYGYTF | TGCAGCGTTTTTTGGGCCAACTATGGCTACACCTTC
TRBJ2-7 | TRBD2 | NA | TRBV15 | CATSRDSGGHVEQYF | TGTGCCACCAGCAGAGATAGCGGGGGGCACGTCGAGCAGTACTTC
TRBJ2-7 | TRBD1 | NA | TRBV3-1 | CASSQDRTGTYEQYF | TGTGCCAGCAGCCAAGACCGGACAGGGACCTACGAGCAGTACTTC
TRBJ2-3 | TRBD2 | few | TRBV29-1 | CSWGSGSTDTQYF | TGCAGTTGGGGTAGCGGGAGCACAGATACGCAGTATTTT
TRBJ2-1 | NA | NA | TRBV18 | CASSPTELGHNEQFF | TGTGCCAGCTCACCGACCGAGCTAGGGCACAATGAGCAGTTCTTC
TRBJ2-5 | TRBD2 | NA | TRBV20-1 | CSARGGTSGGGETQYF | TGCAGTGCTAGAGGTGGGACTAGCGGGGGAGGAGAGACCCAGTACTTC
TRBJ2-3 | TRBD2 | NA | TRBV9 | CASSTIAGGSTDTQYF | TGTGCCAGCAGCACTATAGCGGGGGGGAGCACAGATACGCAGTATTTT
TRBJ2-1 | NA | NA | TRBV12-3/TRBV12-4 | CASSLLSNNEQFF | TGTGCCAGCAGTTTACTCAGTAACAATGAGCAGTTCTTC
TRBJ2-7 | TRBD1 | NA | TRBV7-2 | CASSLDPQGQWGYYEQYF | TGTGCCAGCAGCTTAGACCCCCAGGGACAGTGGGGATACTACGAGCAGTACTTC
TRBJ1-2 | TRBD1 | NA | TRBV14 | CASSQNGKGGIYGYTF | TGTGCCAGCAGCCAAAATGGGAAAGGGGGCATCTATGGCTACACCTTC
TRBJ1-5 | NA | NA | TRBV14 | CASSQARSRNQPQHF | TGTGCCAGCAGCCAAGCCCGGTCACGCAATCAGCCCCAGCATTTT
TRBJ1-5 | NA | once | TRBV20-1 | CSARGGGVGQPQHF | TGCAGTGCTAGAGGTGGGGGAGTGGGTCAGCCCCAGCATTTT
TRBJ1-2 | TRBD1 | NA | TRBV2 | CASSVGTGDYGYTF | TGTGCCAGCAGTGTTGGGACAGGGGACTATGGCTACACCTTC
TRBJ2-1 | NA | NA | TRBV5-6 | CASSLGPISYNEQFF | TGTGCCAGCAGCTTGGGACCGATCTCCTACAATGAGCAGTTCTTC
TRBJ1-4 | NA | once | TRBV29-1 | CSVALDRTDNEKLFF | TGCAGCGTTGCCCTCGACAGGACGGATAATGAAAAACTGTTTTTT
TRBJ2-5 | NA | few | TRBV27 | CASSLNQETQYF | TGTGCCAGCAGTTTGAACCAAGAGACCCAGTACTTC
TRBJ2-7 | NA | NA | TRBV3-1 | CASSLLRDKPYEQYF | TGTGCCAGCAGTCTTCTGCGGGACAAACCCTACGAGCAGTACTTC
TRBJ1-1 | TRBD1 | few | TRBV9 | CASRAGQGVNTEAFF | TGTGCCAGCAGGGCGGGACAGGGCGTGAACACTGAAGCTTTCTTT
TRBJ2-1 | NA | NA | TRBV6-6 | CASNPRFPSYNEQFF | TGTGCCAGCAACCCACGGTTTCCTTCTTACAATGAGCAGTTCTTC
TRBJ2-1 | NA | once | TRBV7-7 | CATSPGVAQFF | TGTGCCACCTCCCCGGGGGTCGCGCAGTTCTTC
TRBJ2-7 | NA | NA | TRBV7-9 | CASSLGDLSYEQYF | TGTGCCAGCAGCTTAGGGGACCTCTCCTACGAGCAGTACTTC
TRBJ1-2 | NA | NA | TRBV14 | CASSQAPRDGYTF | TGTGCCAGCAGCCAAGCTCCCCGGGATGGCTACACCTTC
TRBJ2-1 | TRBD2 | NA | TRBV14 | CASSSRDYSYNEQFF | TGTGCCAGCAGCAGCCGGGACTACTCCTACAATGAGCAGTTCTTC
TRBJ2-2 | TRBD1 | NA | TRBV7-3 | CASSAGQGHGELFF | TGTGCCAGCAGCGCGGGACAGGGACACGGGGAGCTGTTTTTT
TRBJ2-7 | NA | NA | TRBV2 | CASSVEEQYF | TGTGCCAGCAGTGTGGAAGAGCAGTACTTC
TRBJ2-7 | TRBD2 | NA | TRBV29-1 | CSVEEASGTYEQYF | TGCAGCGTTGAAGAGGCTAGCGGGACCTACGAGCAGTACTTC
TRBJ1-2 | NA | NA | TRBV29-1 | CSGLDGGGYTF | TGCAGCGGCCTGGATGGGGGGGGCTACACCTTC
TRBJ2-5 | TRBD2 | NA | TRBV4-1 | CASSQPPGGVETQYF | TGCGCCAGCAGTCAACCCCCCGGGGGGGTAGAGACCCAGTACTTC
TRBJ1-6 | NA | NA | TRBV5-1 | CASSDGTYNSPLHF | TGCGCCTCTTCCGACGGAACCTATAATTCACCCCTCCACTTT
TRBJ2-5 | NA | NA | TRBV27 | CASTKGQTQYF | TGTGCCAGCACTAAGGGCCAGACCCAGTACTTC
TRBJ2-7 | NA | NA | TRBV7-6 | CASSPAGPIYEQYF | TGTGCCAGCAGCCCCGCGGGACCCATCTACGAGCAGTACTTC
TRBJ1-1 | NA | NA | TRBV5-1 | CASSDPDRPGEAFF | TGCGCCAGCAGCGACCCGGATAGGCCGGGTGAAGCTTTCTTT
TRBJ2-1 | TRBD1 | once | TRBV27 | CASRFTGAGTGSNEQFF | TGTGCCAGCAGATTCACAGGGGCCGGGACAGGGTCAAATGAGCAGTTCTTC
TRBJ2-6 | NA | NA | TRBV7-9 | CASSPLGGTGANVLTF | TGTGCCAGCAGCCCCCTTGGAGGGACTGGGGCCAACGTCCTGACTTTC
TRBJ2-2 | TRBD2 | once | TRBV5-6 | CASGQRTSGKVGTGELFF | TGTGCCAGCGGCCAACGGACTAGCGGGAAGGTTGGCACCGGGGAGCTGTTTTTT
TRBJ1-2 | TRBD1 | once | TRBV3-1 | CASSQATGDNHYGYTF | TGTGCCAGCAGCCAGGCAACAGGGGATAACCACTATGGCTACACCTTC